Listed here are 20 T cell receptor beta chains from one sample, sequenced in a study of cytomegalovirus exposure and HLA in healthy donors. Assay: immunoSEQ multiplex PCR; the TCRdb copy retains only in-frame clones and omits some. The top ten hold 3.1% of the sample, which has about 260,000 clones, 90% seen once. The sample consisted of PBMCs. Receptors originate from a woman aged 25 to 39 in good health and CMV-seronegative.

In its sample, this clone was seen a few times. The V gene is TRBV2, the J gene TRBJ2-3; 7 bases fit TRBD2. Germline V gene lookup returns CDR1 SNHLY and CDR2 FYNNEI. This CDR3 comprises 13 residues. Trimming took 8 bases from V and 6 from J; bases not matched to a gene: 8. CDR3 sequence: CASGGSAGDTQYF. CDR3 bases: TGTGCCAGCGGCGGGAGTGCAGGGGATACGCAGTATTTT. Full variable domain (outside the CDR3, taken from reference TRBV2 and TRBJ2-3): EPEVTQTPSHQVTQMGQEVILRCVPISNHLYFYWYRQILGQKVEFLVSFYNNEISEKSEIFDDQFSVERPDGSNFTLKIRSTKLEDSAMYFCASGGSAGDTQYFGPGTRLTVL.

This rearrangement joins TRBV4-2 to TRBJ2-7; D may be TRBD2 (6 bases). This CDR3 comprises 15 residues. Germline CDR1 is LGHNA and CDR2 is YNFKEQ. The V end was cut by 1 base, the J end by 2 bases, with 12 bases between. The CDR3, as DNA: TGTGCCAGCAGCCAAGGAGGAGGGATCGCCTACGAGCAGTACTTC. It codes for CASSQGGGIAYEQYF.

The chain carries TRBV14 and TRBJ2-2, with D possibly being TRBD1 or TRBD2 (5 bases each). This CDR3 spans 18 amino acids. The V end lost 2 bases, the J end lost 6 bases, and 22 bases lay between the germline ends. The germline V gene encodes CDR1 SGHDN and CDR2 FVKESK. The CDR3 sequence: CASSQNLGTGTFSGELFF. For the CDR3, the DNA is TGTGCCAGCAGCCAAAATCTAGGGACCGGGACGTTTTCCGGGGAGCTGTTTTTT.

This sequence joins TRBV15 and TRBJ2-7, with TRBD1 as a possible D gene (5 bases). CDR1 and CDR2 (germline): LNHNV, YYDKDF (reference sequence). V dropped 3 bases and J dropped 2 bases, with 14 bases sitting between them. The CDR3 is 15 amino acids. The CDR3 DNA reads as TGTGCCACCAGCAGTAGGAGACAGACCGCCTACGAGCAGTACTTC. Translation: CATSSRRQTAYEQYF.

The V and J genes are TRBV11-2 and TRBJ2-7, with 7 bases identical to TRBD2. Per germline, CDR1 SGHAT and CDR2 FQNNGV. The J segment lost 3 bases and the V segment lost 2 bases, leaving 10 bases of the junction unmatched. The CDR3 contains 16 residues. The CDR3 DNA is TGTGCCAGCAGCTTATCGGGGACGGGGGGTTACTACGAGCAGTACTTC. Protein sequence: CASSLSGTGGYYEQYF.

The CDR3 is CASSQEGLAGVEQYF. CDR3 DNA: TGCGCCAGCAGCCAAGAGGGACTAGCGGGAGTTGAGCAGTACTTC. This chain uses TRBV4-3 with TRBJ2-7; TRBD2 aligns across 14 bases. The junction had 2 bases not matched to a gene; V was cut back by 0 bases and J by 7 bases. Germline V gene lookup returns CDR1 LGHNA and CDR2 YSLEER. The CDR3 runs to 15 residues.

V is TRBV7-3 and J is TRBJ2-2; possibly TRBD2 for D (5 bases). The length of the CDR3 is 14 residues. Per germline, CDR1 SGHTA and CDR2 FQGTGA. Trimming removed 6 bases from V and 4 bases from J, with 12 bases in between. CDR3 DNA sequence: TGTGCCAGCAGTTTGGACTCCCTCACCGGGGAGCTGTTTTTT. This sequence encodes CASSLDSLTGELFF.

In this sample, this clone turned up once. The rearrangement joins TRBV4-1 to TRBJ2-1; weak D call: TRBD1 (6 bases). This CDR3 has 15 residues. Trimming left V 1 base short and J 4 bases short, with 11 bases between. The V gene's germline CDR1 is MGHRA and CDR2 YSYEKL. DNA for the CDR3: TGCGCCAGCAGCCAAGTACAGGGTTTGTACAATGAGCAGTTCTTC. It is translated as CASSQVQGLYNEQFF.

This sequence joins TRBV30 and TRBJ2-7, with no clear D. V was cut by 5 bases and J by 2 bases, with 16 bases left in between. CDR3 length equals 14 residues. Germline V CDR1 and CDR2: GTSNPN, SVGIG (reference sequence). CDR3 nucleotide sequence: TGTGCCTGGGACTCCTTGGGCAGTACCTACGAGCAGTACTTC. Amino acid sequence: CAWDSLGSTYEQYF.

As for this clone: The limits of the CDR3 on the DNA are not certain, so only TCRdb's listed CDR3 is given. V and J are TRBV12-1 and TRBJ2-3; the table gives TRBD1 as D, unverified against the DNA. TRBV12-1 is a pseudogene. From its first to its last residue, the CDR3 has 17 amino acids. CDR3 amino acids: CASSWACVIVGTGAQYF.

The chain links TRBV5-6 to TRBJ2-5, with TRBD1 matching 8 bases. After removal of 4 bases from V and 4 bases from J, the junction contained 6 bases not matched to a gene. Germline V CDR1 and CDR2: SGHDT, YYEEEE. CDR3 length: 14 amino acids. The DNA for the CDR3 is TGTGCCAGCAGCGCAGACAGGGGTCCAGAGACCCAGTACTTC. Translation: CASSADRGPETQYF.

The rearrangement joins TRBV29-1 to TRBJ2-2; D is possibly TRBD1 (6 bases). There are 15 residues in the CDR3. V shed 4 bases and J shed 4 bases, with 16 bases lying between them. Looked up from germline, CDR1 is SQVTM and CDR2 is ANQGSEA. The CDR3 is CSVGSPGHGTGELFF. The CDR3 DNA follows: TGCAGCGTTGGTTCCCCGGGACATGGCACCGGGGAGCTGTTTTTT.

The CDR3 here is CASSFLRTGINTGELFF. The CDR3 DNA reads as TGTGCCAGCAGTTTCCTTCGGACGGGGATTAACACCGGGGAGCTGTTTTTT. This chain uses TRBV27 with TRBJ2-2, with a possible D match to TRBD2 (5 bases). Germline lookup yields CDR1 MNHEY and CDR2 SMNVEV (reference sequence). Trimming took off 3 bases at V and 2 bases at J, with 16 bases between the two ends. CDR3 length: 17 amino acids.

Only one count was recorded for this clone. The chain carries TRBV15 and TRBJ2-7; unclear D gene. The CDR3 loop spans 13 amino acids. Deletions cut 0 bases from V and 3 bases from J, with 6 bases between. Germline V gene data show CDR1 as LNHNV and CDR2 as YYDKDF (reference sequence). The CDR3 coding sequence is TGTGCCACCAGCAGAGATTGGCGCTACGAGCAGTACTTC. This encodes CATSRDWRYEQYF.

V and J are TRBV18 and TRBJ1-3; TRBD1 might be the D (5 bases). CDR3 length: 16 amino acids. CDR1 and CDR2 (germline): KGHSH, LQKENI. Trimming shortened V by 3 bases and J by 0 bases, and 12 bases separated the two germline ends. CDR3 in DNA: TGTGCCAGCTCACCGAAGACAGACAGCTCTGGAAACACCATATATTTT. The encoded protein is CASSPKTDSSGNTIYF.

The rearrangement uses TRBV5-6 and TRBJ2-1, with D possibly being TRBD2 (6 bases). Looked up from germline, CDR1 is SGHDT and CDR2 is YYEEEE. Trimming left V 6 bases short and J 3 bases short, with 19 bases between. The CDR3 totals 16 residues. The CDR3 nucleotides read TGTGCCAGCACCTACAATCGGGACTCTTTCTACAATGAGCAGTTCTTC. It encodes CASTYNRDSFYNEQFF.

The chain is built from TRBV9 and TRBJ2-7; a possible D gene is TRBD2 (6 bases). CDR3 size: 16 residues. Trimming removed 3 bases from V and 4 bases from J, with 20 bases in between. Germline assignment: CDR1 SGDLS and CDR2 YYNGEE. CDR3 sequence: CASSGHPGASEYEQYF. The CDR3 bases are TGTGCCAGCAGCGGTCATCCTGGGGCTAGCGAATACGAGCAGTACTTC.

Concerning this clone: This specimen includes other DNA sequences encoding the same CDR3. The V gene is TRBV5-1, the J gene TRBJ2-7; 10 bases are a match to TRBD2. The V gene's germline CDR1 is SGHRS and CDR2 YFSETQ. Unmatched junction bases numbered 3, after V lost 3 bases and J lost 0 bases. The CDR3 loop spans 15 amino acids. CDR3 region: CASSSGTSDSYEQYF. In DNA, the CDR3 is TGCGCCAGCAGCTCCGGGACTAGCGACTCCTACGAGCAGTACTTC.

This clone was seen only once. CDR3 nucleotides: TGTGCCAGCAGCATGTCTAGCGGCTCCTACGAGCAGTACTTC. This sequence encodes CASSMSSGSYEQYF. The J gene is TRBJ2-7, the V gene TRBV21-1; TRBD2 is the table's D call, not checked against the DNA. TRBV21-1 is a pseudogene locus. The CDR3 sequence is 14 residues long.

This clone was counted a single time. The V call is TRBV9, the J call TRBJ2-6, with TRBD2 as a possible D gene (6 bases). The CDR3 runs 16 residues. Germline V gene lookup returns CDR1 SGDLS and CDR2 YYNGEE. The ends were cut back, 0 bases at V and 5 bases at J, with 12 bases in the middle. CDR3 in amino acids: CASSVDPAGWANVLTF. In nucleotides, the CDR3 is TGTGCCAGCAGCGTAGACCCCGCGGGGTGGGCCAACGTCCTGACTTTC.